The sequence of this T cell receptor (beta chain) was determined in a study of T cells after posttransplantation cyclophosphamide. V lost 1 base to trimming and J lost 0 bases, with 7 bases between them. Germline CDR1 is SGHKS and CDR2 is YYEKEE (reference sequence). The CDR3 extends over 15 amino acids. This clone was picked up a small number of times. Its cognate antigen is unknown. Here immunoSEQ multiplex PCR was the method, and the copy in TCRdb shows in-frame clones only, minus some. This sample has around 23,000 clones; approximately 71% occur once, and the top ten carry approximately 0.59%. Study-level points and caveats: Blood and skin or GI T cell repertoires showed limited TRB overlap. Recipient CMV seropositivity and CMV reactivation strongly tracked TRB clonality.

The clonotype originates from a woman aged 55-69 years in good health, CMV-negative, and a related stem cell transplant donor. Sequenced input: memory CD4+ T cells sorted from PBMCs. The chain combines TRBV5-5 with TRBJ1-4, with D possibly TRBD1 on 5 matching bases. CDR3 region: CASSLQGATNEKLFF. DNA for the CDR3: TGTGCCAGCAGCTTGCAGGGCGCAACTAATGAAAAACTGTTTTTT.